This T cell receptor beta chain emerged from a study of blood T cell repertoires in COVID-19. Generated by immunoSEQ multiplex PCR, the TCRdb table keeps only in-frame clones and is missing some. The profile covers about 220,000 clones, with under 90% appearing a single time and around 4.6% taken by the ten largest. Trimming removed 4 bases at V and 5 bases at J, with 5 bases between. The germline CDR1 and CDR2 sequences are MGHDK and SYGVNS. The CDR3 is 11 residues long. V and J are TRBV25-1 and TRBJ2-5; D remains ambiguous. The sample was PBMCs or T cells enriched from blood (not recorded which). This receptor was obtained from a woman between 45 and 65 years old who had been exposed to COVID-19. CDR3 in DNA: TGTGCCAGCAGTGCATCCGAGACCCAGTACTTC. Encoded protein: CASSASETQYF. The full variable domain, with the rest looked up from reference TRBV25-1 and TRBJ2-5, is EADIYQTPRYLVIGTGKKITLECSQTMGHDKMYWYQQDPGMELHLIHYSYGVNSTEKGDLSSESTVSRIRTEHFPLTLESARPSHTSQYLCASSASETQYFGPGTRLLVL.